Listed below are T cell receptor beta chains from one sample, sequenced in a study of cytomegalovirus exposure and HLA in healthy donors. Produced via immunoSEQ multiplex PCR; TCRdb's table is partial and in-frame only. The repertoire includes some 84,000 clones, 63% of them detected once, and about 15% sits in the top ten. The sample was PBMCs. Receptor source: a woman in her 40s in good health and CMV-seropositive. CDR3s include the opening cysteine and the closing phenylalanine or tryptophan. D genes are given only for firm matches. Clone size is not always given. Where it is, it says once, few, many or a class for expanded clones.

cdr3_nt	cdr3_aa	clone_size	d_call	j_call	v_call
TGTGCCAGCAGGCAGACTAGCGGGAGTTACAATGAGCAGTTCTTC	CASRQTSGSYNEQFF	.	TRBD2	TRBJ2-1	TRBV2
TGCGCCAGCAGCCCTGAGTCCTCTGGGGCCAACGTCCTGACTTTC	CASSPESSGANVLTF	.	.	TRBJ2-6	TRBV4-3
TGTGCCAGCAACCTACAGGGGGCAGACACTGAAGCTTTCTTT	CASNLQGADTEAFF	.	TRBD1	TRBJ1-1	TRBV6-6
TGTGCCAGCAGTTTAGCTAGCGGGAGCCACGAGCAGTACTTC	CASSLASGSHEQYF	once	TRBD2	TRBJ2-7	TRBV28
TGTGCCAGCAGCTTGCAGGGTCCAGGAAACACCATATATTTT	CASSLQGPGNTIYF	.	.	TRBJ1-3	TRBV5-4
TGTGCCAGCAGCTTCTACAGGGGGCGAGGCTACACCTTC	CASSFYRGRGYTF	.	TRBD1	TRBJ1-2	TRBV5-4
TGTGCCACCAGTGCGGACAGGGGTAGTGAAAAACTGTTTTTT	CATSADRGSEKLFF	few	TRBD1	TRBJ1-4	TRBV15
TGTGCCAGCAGTTTGAACTCTAACTATGGCTACACCTTC	CASSLNSNYGYTF	once	.	TRBJ1-2	TRBV27
TGTGCCAGCAGCCCCGTGCCAGGAGATACGCAGTATTTT	CASSPVPGDTQYF	.	.	TRBJ2-3	TRBV7-2
TGCAGCGGAGGACGGCAAGAGGGTGAAAAACTGTTTTTT	CSGGRQEGEKLFF	.	.	TRBJ1-4	TRBV29-1
TGTGCCATCAGGGGACAGGGGTTTAACTATGGCTACACCTTC	CAIRGQGFNYGYTF	few	TRBD1	TRBJ1-2	TRBV10-3
TGTGCCAGCAGCTTATCTAGGGGGCCTGGGGCCAACGTCCTGACTTTC	CASSLSRGPGANVLTF	.	TRBD1	TRBJ2-6	TRBV7-9
TGTGCCAGCAGTTACCCCCGATCAGGGGGCACCGGGGAGCTGTTTTTT	CASSYPRSGGTGELFF	few	TRBD1	TRBJ2-2	TRBV6-5
TGTGCCAGTAGTGTCGTTAGCTCCTACAATGAGCAGTTCTTC	CASSVVSSYNEQFF	.	.	TRBJ2-1	TRBV19
TGTGCCAGCAGGATGAGAAGGGCAGGGAAGGCTGAAGCTTTCTTT	CASRMRRAGKAEAFF	.	.	TRBJ1-1	TRBV5-4
TGTGCCAGCAGTCCCAGGGAAGGGAACACTGAAGCTTTCTTT	CASSPREGNTEAFF	few	.	TRBJ1-1	TRBV4-2
TGTGCCAGCGGACAGGGGCAAAATCAGCCCCAGCATTTT	CASGQGQNQPQHF	few	TRBD1	TRBJ1-5	TRBV28
TGTGCCAGCAGCTTGGTGGAAAGCCGGAGGTATGGCTACACCTTC	CASSLVESRRYGYTF	.	.	TRBJ1-2	TRBV5-6
TGTGCCAGTACCCAATCAGGGAAGAACACCGGGGAGCTGTTTTTT	CASTQSGKNTGELFF	few	.	TRBJ2-2	TRBV19
TGTGCCAGCAGCTCCCTCGGGTCCTATAATTCACCCCTCCACTTT	CASSSLGSYNSPLHF	.	.	TRBJ1-6	TRBV7-6
TGTGCCAGCAGCTCGACTAGCGGGAGGGCCCTCAATGAGCAGTTCTTC	CASSSTSGRALNEQFF	.	TRBD2	TRBJ2-1	TRBV5-4
TGTGCCAGCAGCCCTGAGAGCGGGAGGGTTCGACGGGTGGAGCAGTTCTTC	CASSPESGRVRRVEQFF	.	TRBD2	TRBJ2-1	TRBV7-2
TGTGCCAGCAGTTTAACTAGAGGGGAGCTGTTTTTT	CASSLTRGELFF	.	.	TRBJ2-2	TRBV28
TGCAGCGTAGGACAGTCTAACTATGGCTACACCTTC	CSVGQSNYGYTF	.	.	TRBJ1-2	TRBV29-1
TGCGCCAGCAGCTTGGTTCTAGCCGTTACTAACACCGGGGAGCTGTTTTTT	CASSLVLAVTNTGELFF	.	.	TRBJ2-2	TRBV5-1
TGTGCCAGCAGTGTAGCTGCCCGGAGCGAGCAGTACTTC	CASSVAARSEQYF	few	.	TRBJ2-7	TRBV2
TGTGCCAGCAGCTTAGGGGCAGCCCGGAATGCTGGCTACACCTTC	CASSLGAARNAGYTF	few	.	TRBJ1-2	TRBV7-2
TGTGCCAGCAGTTTACAGGGGAATGAGCAGTTCTTC	CASSLQGNEQFF	.	.	TRBJ2-1	TRBV28
TGTGCCAGCAGTTCTCCCACCATCAGCGTGTACTACGAGCAGTACTTC	CASSSPTISVYYEQYF	.	.	TRBJ2-7	TRBV28
TGTGCCAGCAGTTTCTTGCAGGGGGCCTACGAGCAGTACTTC	CASSFLQGAYEQYF	.	TRBD1	TRBJ2-7	TRBV28
TGCGCCAGCAGCTGGACTAGCGGGAGCACAGATACGCAGTATTTT	CASSWTSGSTDTQYF	.	TRBD2	TRBJ2-3	TRBV5-1
TGTGCCAGCGCCACTCATCGGGGTAGCGGGAGGATCTACGAGCAGTACTTC	CASATHRGSGRIYEQYF	.	TRBD2	TRBJ2-7	TRBV7-9
TGTGCCAGCAGTCGAAATCGGGACAGCGATGGCTACACCTTC	CASSRNRDSDGYTF	.	TRBD1	TRBJ1-2	TRBV11-1
TGTGCCAGTAGTATCGCAGGGACAGGGGCCTACGAGCAGTACTTC	CASSIAGTGAYEQYF	once	TRBD1	TRBJ2-7	TRBV19
TGTGCCAGCAGCGTCAGGGGGGCAGATACGCAGTATTTT	CASSVRGADTQYF	.	.	TRBJ2-3	TRBV11-2
TGTGCCAGCAGCCTTTGGGGGCGCGGATACAATGAGCAGTTCTTC	CASSLWGRGYNEQFF	once	.	TRBJ2-1	TRBV14
TGTGCCAGCAACGTAGAGGGAAACACTGAAGCTTTCTTT	CASNVEGNTEAFF	.	.	TRBJ1-1	TRBV2
TGTGCCAGCGGCCCGGGGGACAACACCGGGGAGCTGTTTTTT	CASGPGDNTGELFF	.	.	TRBJ2-2	TRBV28
TGTGCCAGCAGTACCCCAAGGGGATCGCTAGAAGCTTTCTTT	CASSTPRGSLEAFF	once	.	TRBJ1-1	TRBV28
TGTGCCAGCAGCCCCCGACTAGCGGGCCCTTGGTCACAAGAGACCCAGTACTTC	CASSPRLAGPWSQETQYF	.	TRBD2	TRBJ2-5	TRBV11-2
TGTGCCAGCAGTGTGAAGCACCTAGCAGGTCAGCCCCAGCATTTT	CASSVKHLAGQPQHF	.	.	TRBJ1-5	TRBV2
TGCGCCAGCAGCTTGGGGCTTGAGGCCGGGGAGCTGTTTTTT	CASSLGLEAGELFF	once	.	TRBJ2-2	TRBV5-1
TGTGCCAGCAGCCCAAGGGACAGCCTCACAGATACGCAGTATTTT	CASSPRDSLTDTQYF	.	TRBD1	TRBJ2-3	TRBV7-9
TGTGCCAGCAGCTTCGGGCTCTCCCGGGAGGGGAACACCGGGGAGCTGTTTTTT	CASSFGLSREGNTGELFF	few	TRBD2	TRBJ2-2	TRBV5-5
TGTGCCAGCAGCGCTTATAGCTCCTACAATGAGCAGTTCTTC	CASSAYSSYNEQFF	.	.	TRBJ2-1	TRBV28
TGTGCCAGCAGCTCTCCGGGACTCAATCGGGGCACTGAAGCTTTCTTT	CASSSPGLNRGTEAFF	.	.	TRBJ1-1	TRBV7-9
TGCGCCAGCAGCCCGAATCTGGGGCATGGCTACACCTTC	CASSPNLGHGYTF	.	.	TRBJ1-2	TRBV4-3
TGTGCCAGCAGCTTGATGGGGGCTGGTGAAAAACTGTTTTTT	CASSLMGAGEKLFF	few	.	TRBJ1-4	TRBV5-4
TGTGCCAGCAGTTCTCTCCGCTCATCGACTAGCGGGGTCTACAATGAGCAGTTCTTC	CASSSLRSSTSGVYNEQFF	.	TRBD2	TRBJ2-1	TRBV28
TGCGCCAGCAGCTTGCAAGGCGGCGGCTACGAGCAGTACTTC	CASSLQGGGYEQYF	.	.	TRBJ2-7	TRBV5-1
TGCGCCAGCAGGTCGACTAGCGGGAGATATAACGGGGAGCTGTTTTTT	CASRSTSGRYNGELFF	.	TRBD2	TRBJ2-2	TRBV5-1